The 2 T cell receptor beta chains in this list originate from one sample, sequenced in a study of T cell responses to AZD1222 COVID-19 vaccine. Sequenced by immunoSEQ multiplex PCR; TCRdb stores in-frame clones only, minus some. Among about 150,000 clones listed, 85% to 90% were seen once. Sequenced material: peripheral blood, taken on day 0 of AZD1222 vaccination. These receptors came from an adult in good health.

This clone was found a few times. This chain joins TRBV25-1 and TRBJ2-2; D gene ambiguous. The V gene's germline CDR1 is MGHDK and CDR2 SYGVNS. This CDR3 has 15 residues. V lost 1 base, J lost 6 bases, and 12 bases lay in between. CDR3 nucleotide sequence: TGTGCCAGCAGTGAATCATGGGATAGAGCCGGGGAGCTGTTTTTT. Amino acid sequence: CASSESWDRAGELFF.

The genes are TRBV14 and TRBJ1-1; no definite D call. Deletions cut 1 base from V and 0 bases from J, with 9 bases between. This CDR3 has 15 residues. CDR1 and CDR2 (germline): SGHDN, FVKESK. CDR3 loop: CASSQVGQLNTEAFF. The CDR3 DNA sequence: TGTGCCAGCAGCCAAGTTGGGCAGCTGAACACTGAAGCTTTCTTT.